What follows is one T cell receptor (beta chain) and its context. Its antigen target is currently unknown. Per-base qualities were not stored, and no clone one base away is much larger. The data originate from a study of human T cells and chemical hapten exposure (dated by TCRdb to the early 2020s). Some background on the complete study: For sensitization, 2% DPC in acetone was applied to an approximately 2 cm by approximately 2 cm area of upper inner arm skin. Weekly therapeutic DPC doses were additionally applied to the scalp of patients throughout the roughly 23-week study period. Patch tests used Finn chambers with 0.01% DPC on the upper back, scored after 6 days by International Contact Dermatitis Research Group standards. Alopecia areata with under or over 50% scalp involvement, alopecia totalis and alopecia universalis were represented in the patient cohort, which was mostly female. Libraries were combined into a pool for sequencing, and differences in TCR yield between samples came mainly from small differences in library volumes within the pool. This study followed changes in the peripheral blood TCR repertoire in vivo during primary and secondary sensitization of alopecia patients to the hapten diphenylcyclopropenone (DPC). Blood samples were taken from patients before sensitization (week 0) and then at 2, 6 and about 24 weeks after DPC sensitization. About 30 alopecia patients provided blood for TCR sequencing at one to four time points (pre-sensitization, 2, 6 and 24 weeks). Overall results and qualifications from the work: DPC sensitization did not change how many TCRs were above 1 in 1000 frequency, and no evidence was found of alterations in global repertoire structure. Patch test score correlated positively with the number of PT1 expanded TCRs, reaching significance at thresholds 8, 16 and 32 but not at 4. Because every patient had alopecia, a presumed autoimmune disease, the patients' immune response might differ from that of healthy individuals. Repeated subsampling changed both the strength of the expansion versus patch-test correlation and the threshold at which that correlation became significant. Significantly more large CDR3 similarity clusters were formed by expanded TCRs than by pre-sensitization or healthy control sets, consistent with antigen-driven responses.

The library was generated by RACE. The sequencer listed for this sample is NextSeq 500. Library preparation attached unique molecular identifiers to individual cDNA molecules for quantitative, reproducible TCR counting. From each blood RNA sample, both TCR alpha and TCR beta chains were sequenced. In the source study's methods: Samples had a median of 95,638 TCRs, with a range from 23,224 to 690,600. The Decombinator software suite was used to annotate V, J and CDR3 in the TCR reads. To make PS versus PT1 abundance plots, every sample was subsampled to the same number of TCRs (28,000). TCRs were defined as expanded if absent before sensitization and observed at least eight times at the 2-week time point. The raw public data were reprocessed by TCRdb itself: fastp quality trimming at Q25, MiXCR clonotype calling, in-frame beta chains only. Each entry merges the rows of one CDR3 protein and shows their most common DNA and genes. The V and J calls here are based on TCRdb, not the publication. In this sample the table shows some 150,000 distinct CDR3 sequences, 12% of which occur a single time. The top ten hold about 1.4% of the sample.

Relative to germline, V is 7 bases shorter and J is 5 bases shorter, with 15 bases between their ends. For CDR1 and CDR2, the germline V gene lists MDHEN and SYDVKM. The CDR3 contains 14 residues, cysteine and phenylalanine counted. The read is trimmed to its CDR3 DNA, 42 bases read in frame from base 1. The time point label, read with the paper, signifies: patch test 2, 6 weeks after DPC sensitization. This specimen's treatment or condition label, per the study, means: therapeutic diphenylcyclopropenone sensitization with weekly scalp DPC. At each patch-test visit, blood was drawn before the patch test was applied. Patients were considered eligible if aged 18 to 70, diagnosed with alopecia and deemed suitable for DPC therapy, and patients were excluded if pregnant. Total RNA was isolated from unfractionated whole blood collected in Tempus Blood RNA tubes.

The receptor was isolated from a woman aged 50 to 60 with alopecia areata. Some clones in this sample may be carry-over from other donors' samples. The sequenced sample was whole blood, obtained in connection with sensitization to the hapten diphenylcyclopropenone (DPC). Rearrangement joined TRBV28 to TRBJ1-5; perhaps TRBD1 is the D gene, with 5 bases matching. The CDR3 protein: CASTVGGVDQPQHF. The DNA sequence is given as TGTGCCAGCACCGTGGGGGGGGTCGATCAGCCCCAGCATTTT.